This TCR beta chain was recorded in a study of early T cells in non-severe SARS-CoV-2 infection. Overall study context: Sequenced material consisted of bulk RNA (from unsorted whole blood), and chains were unpaired.

Each cDNA molecule carried a unique molecular identifier. TCRdb fed the 5' RACE reads into MiXCR, producing one record per CDR3 protein. The sample gives some 46,000 distinct CDR3 sequences, 6% to 7% of which show up once; roughly 20% is in the top ten. This CDR3 contains 13 residues. Losses at the gene ends were 7 bases for V and 7 bases for J; bases not matched to a gene: 7. The V gene's germline CDR1 is GTSNPN and CDR2 SVGIG (reference sequence). In its sample, this clonotype was seen many times. This chain uses TRBV30 with TRBJ1-6; 7 bases are a match to TRBD1. The TCR sequence derives from an adult who was a healthcare worker with PCR-confirmed SARS-CoV-2 infection or an uninfected control (not recorded which). The sequences come from whole blood, collected at baseline. The CDR3, as DNA: TGTGCCTTGCGACAGGGCGAAAATTCACCCCTCCACTTT. Its translation is CALRQGENSPLHF.